This T cell receptor beta chain was obtained from a study of identical twins. Study-level points and caveats: The study drew conclusions from cross-sectional statistical analysis, not from following the same donors. Compared with unrelated sharing, twin-shared out-of-frame alpha sequences had more low-probability sequences. The more abundant beta clonotypes in cord blood had fewer insertions, and memory repertoires did not show this.

Comment on this clonotype: Its cognate antigen is unknown.

TCRdb recomputed calls from the 5' RACE reads with MiXCR, one row per CDR3 protein. The table lists hundreds of thousands of distinct CDR3 sequences, about 12% of them singletons. The CDR3 consists of 17 residues. Germline CDR1 SGHAT, CDR2 FQNNGV. Trimming removed 6 bases from V and 5 bases from J; junction bases left unmatched: 11. These same records also appear under a second study, on yellow fever vaccine responses in identical twins. That investigation notes: Twins' vaccine T cell response reportedly gave the appearance of partial convergence and partial personalization.

The clonotype was recovered from a woman between 18 and 29 years old in good health. The sequencing input was PBMCs. The chain uses TRBV11-2 and TRBJ2-7, with 15 positions matching TRBD2. The CDR3 nucleotides are TGTGCCAGCAGTCTCGGACTAGCGGGGGGGAGGGGGAACGAGCAGTACGTC. This translates into CASSLGLAGGRGNEQYV.